The rows below give T cell receptor beta chains drawn from one sample of a study of blood T cells in healthy people across ages. TCRdb passed the 5' RACE reads through MiXCR, listing each CDR3 protein once. Of fewer than 2,000,000 distinct CDR3 sequences listed, around 42% are singletons. The material sequenced was blood. These TCRs come from a human donor in good health. CDR3s include the opening cysteine and the closing phenylalanine or tryptophan. A D gene is named only where the DNA matches it firmly. Not all rows give a size; the values are once, few, many and, for expanded clones, a class.

v_call,d_call,clone_size,j_call,cdr3_aa,cdr3_nt
TRBV5-1,TRBD2,-,TRBJ2-1,CASSLLSGGRYNEQFF,TGCGCCAGCAGCTTACTTAGCGGGGGCCGCTACAATGAGCAGTTCTTC
TRBV10-3,-,-,TRBJ2-7,CAISESDFSIYEQYF,TGTGCCATCAGTGAGTCGGATTTCTCCATCTACGAGCAGTACTTC
TRBV6-2/TRBV6-3,-,-,TRBJ1-2,CASSYVRGSGYTF,TGTGCCAGCAGTTACGTAAGGGGGTCTGGCTACACCTTC
TRBV28,TRBD1,-,TRBJ2-1,CASSPGTGAFGEQFF,TGTGCCAGCAGTCCGGGGACAGGGGCATTCGGTGAGCAGTTCTTC
TRBV7-2,-,few,TRBJ1-5,CASSLDALVNQPQHF,TGTGCCAGCAGCTTAGACGCCCTGGTTAATCAGCCCCAGCATTTT
TRBV7-2,-,-,TRBJ1-2,CASSLTGLVHYGYTF,TGTGCCAGCAGCTTAACGGGATTAGTACACTATGGCTACACCTTC
TRBV7-2,TRBD1,-,TRBJ2-7,CASSPGTAAWEQYF,TGTGCCAGCAGCCCGGGGACAGCCGCCTGGGAGCAGTACTTC
TRBV2,-,-,TRBJ2-1,CASSGGRGHTSYNEQFF,TGTGCCAGCAGCGGGGGCAGGGGCCATACTTCCTACAATGAGCAGTTCTTC
TRBV2,TRBD2,many,TRBJ2-5,CASELPSGTSGEETQYF,TGTGCCAGCGAGCTCCCGAGCGGGACTAGCGGAGAAGAGACCCAGTACTTC
TRBV29-1,TRBD1,few,TRBJ1-1,CSVEKTGWNTEAFF,TGCAGCGTTGAAAAGACAGGGTGGAACACTGAAGCTTTCTTT
TRBV12-3/TRBV12-4,-,few,TRBJ2-3,CASSFGPLGQYF,TGTGCCAGCAGTTTTGGTCCCCTGGGGCAGTATTTT
TRBV10-3,-,few,TRBJ1-2,CAISESGQVNWQPYGYTF,TGTGCCATCAGTGAATCTGGTCAGGTGAACTGGCAACCGTATGGCTACACCTTC
TRBV7-2,-,once,TRBJ1-1,CASRYDKNTEAFF,TGTGCCAGCAGGTACGACAAGAACACTGAAGCTTTCTTT
TRBV6-5,-,few,TRBJ1-2,CASSYGGTYGYTF,TGCGCCAGCAGTTACGGGGGGACCTATGGCTACACCTTC
TRBV20-1,-,-,TRBJ1-6,CSARRIGLAGNSPLHF,TGCAGTGCCCGAAGAATCGGACTTGCGGGTAATTCACCCCTCCACTTT
TRBV12-3/TRBV12-4,-,few,TRBJ2-5,CASSLIGGSREQYF,TGTGCCAGCAGTCTCATCGGTGGGTCTAGGGAGCAGTACTTC
TRBV4-3,-,-,TRBJ2-5,CASSQERSAETQYF,TGCGCCAGCAGCCAAGAGAGGAGTGCGGAGACCCAGTACTTC
TRBV5-1,-,-,TRBJ2-1,CASSLELNNEQFF,TGCGCCAGCAGCTTGGAGCTAAACAATGAGCAGTTCTTC
TRBV27,-,-,TRBJ2-3,CASSFFPPSTDTQYF,TGTGCCAGCAGTTTTTTCCCGCCTAGCACAGATACGCAGTATTTT
TRBV3-1,TRBD1,few,TRBJ1-1,CASSQFTGGTEAFF,TGTGCCAGCAGCCAATTCACAGGGGGCACTGAAGCTTTCTTT
TRBV24-1,TRBD1,-,TRBJ2-5,CATSDFRDRGQETQYF,TGTGCCACCAGTGATTTTAGGGACAGGGGCCAAGAGACCCAGTACTTC
TRBV7-9,-,-,TRBJ2-2,CASSRAQNMGGELFF,TGTGCCAGCAGCCGGGCCCAGAACATGGGCGGGGAGCTGTTTTTT
TRBV6-2/TRBV6-3,TRBD1,-,TRBJ2-7,CASSFDRGLEQYF,TGTGCCAGCAGTTTCGACAGGGGGCTCGAGCAGTACTTC
TRBV27,TRBD1,few,TRBJ2-5,CASRIQGALETQYF,TGTGCCAGCAGAATCCAGGGGGCGTTGGAGACCCAGTACTTC
TRBV29-1,-,few,TRBJ1-5,CSVGELNQPQHF,TGCAGCGTTGGGGAGCTCAATCAGCCCCAGCATTTT
TRBV29-1,TRBD1,few,TRBJ2-3,CSAGRQGIGPDTQYF,TGCAGCGCTGGACGACAGGGCATAGGGCCAGATACGCAGTATTTT
TRBV9,-,many,TRBJ2-1,CASSVEGNEQFF,TGTGCCAGCAGCGTAGAGGGCAATGAGCAGTTCTTC
TRBV20-1,-,-,TRBJ2-3,CSAKGRTTDAQYF,TGCAGTGCGAAAGGACGGACGACAGATGCGCAGTATTTT